This TCR beta chain derives from a study of T cell responses to AZD1222 COVID-19 vaccine. Data came from immunoSEQ multiplex PCR; TCRdb stores just in-frame clones and leaves some out. Of 110,000 to 150,000 clones listed, over 90% were seen once; the top ten hold about 5.1%. Germline V gives CDR1 LNHDA, CDR2 SQIVND (reference sequence). V gave up 6 bases and J gave up 0 bases; unmatched junction bases: 4. The CDR3 spans 14 residues. The sequencing used peripheral blood, collected on day 0 of AZD1222 vaccination. This chain links TRBV19 with TRBJ1-2; 7 bases map to TRBD1. The receptor was derived from an adult in good health. The CDR3 DNA reads as TGTGCCAGTAGGGGACAGCTGACTAACTATGGCTACACCTTC. Residues: CASRGQLTNYGYTF.